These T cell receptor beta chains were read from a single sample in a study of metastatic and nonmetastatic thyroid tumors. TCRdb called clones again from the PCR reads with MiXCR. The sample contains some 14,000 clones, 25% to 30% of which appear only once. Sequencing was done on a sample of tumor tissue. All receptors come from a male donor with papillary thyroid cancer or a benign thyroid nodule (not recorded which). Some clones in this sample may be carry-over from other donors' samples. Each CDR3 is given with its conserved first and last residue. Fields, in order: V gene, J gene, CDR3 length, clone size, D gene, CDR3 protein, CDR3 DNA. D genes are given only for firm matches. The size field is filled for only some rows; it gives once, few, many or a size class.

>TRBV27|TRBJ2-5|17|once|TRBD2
CATSFPTSGGREETQSF
TGTGCCACCTCTTTCCCGACTAGCGGGGGAAGGGAAGAGACCCAGTCCTTC
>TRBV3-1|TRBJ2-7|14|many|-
CASSPSRVGYEQYF
TGTGCCAGCAGCCCAAGCAGGGTTGGGTACGAGCAGTACTTC
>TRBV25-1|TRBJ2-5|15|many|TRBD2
CASSVPLAGGETQYF
TGTGCCAGCAGTGTACCTCTTGCGGGAGGCGAGACCCAGTACTTC
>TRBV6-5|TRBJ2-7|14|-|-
CASSLTVCSYEQYF
TGTGCCAGCAGTTTGACAGTGTGCTCCTACGAGCAGTACTTC
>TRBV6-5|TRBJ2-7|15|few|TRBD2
CASSYRAGGQTEQYF
TGTGCCAGCAGTTATCGAGCGGGAGGGCAGACGGAGCAGTACTTC
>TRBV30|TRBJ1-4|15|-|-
CAWSVQAVSNEKLFF
TGTGCCTGGAGTGTCCAGGCGGTTTCTAATGAAAAACTGTTTTTT
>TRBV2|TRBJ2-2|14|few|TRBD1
CASSRDRGNGELFF
TGTGCCAGCAGTCGGGACAGGGGAAACGGGGAGCTGTTTTTT
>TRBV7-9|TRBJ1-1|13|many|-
CASSPVIRLAAFF
TGTGCCAGCAGCCCGGTTATTCGGCTCGCGGCTTTCTTT
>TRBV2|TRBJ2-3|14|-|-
CASTSWGGTDTQYF
TGTGCCAGCACCTCATGGGGTGGCACAGATACGCAGTATTTT
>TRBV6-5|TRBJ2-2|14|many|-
CASSYSQGPGELFF
TGTGCCAGCAGTTACTCGCAGGGCCCCGGGGAGCTGTTTTTT
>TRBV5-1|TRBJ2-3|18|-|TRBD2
CASSLDSGYWSSTDTQYF
TGCGCCAGCAGCTTAGATAGCGGGTACTGGTCTAGCACAGATACGCAGTATTTT
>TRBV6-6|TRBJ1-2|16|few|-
CASSYKGWQSKEGYTF
TGTGCCAGCAGTTATAAAGGCTGGCAGTCGAAGGAGGGCTACACCTTC
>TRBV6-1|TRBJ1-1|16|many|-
CASGFLRITGTTEAFF
TGTGCCAGTGGCTTTCTGCGGATTACAGGGACGACTGAAGCTTTCTTT
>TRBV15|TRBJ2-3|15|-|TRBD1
CATSRSQGASDTQYF
TGTGCCACCAGCAGATCTCAGGGGGCGTCAGATACGCAGTATTTT
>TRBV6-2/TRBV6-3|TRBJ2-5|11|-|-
CASGQQETQYF
TGTGCCAGCGGTCAGCAAGAGACCCAGTACTTC
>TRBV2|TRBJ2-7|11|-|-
CASSPVYEQYF
TGTGCCAGCAGCCCCGTCTACGAGCAGTACTTC
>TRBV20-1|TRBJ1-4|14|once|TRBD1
CSALPGQKNEKLFF
TGCAGTGCCCTCCCGGGACAGAAGAATGAAAAACTGTTTTTT
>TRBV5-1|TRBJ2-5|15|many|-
CASSHGGGTQETQYF
TGCGCCAGCAGCCATGGTGGCGGGACCCAAGAGACCCAGTACTTC
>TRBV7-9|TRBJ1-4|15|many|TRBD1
CASSSPGQMNEKLFF
TGTGCCAGCAGCTCGCCGGGACAGATGAATGAAAAACTGTTTTTT
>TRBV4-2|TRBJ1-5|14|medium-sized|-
CASSQAGGNQPQHF
TGTGCCAGCAGCCAAGCAGGAGGCAATCAGCCCCAGCATTTT
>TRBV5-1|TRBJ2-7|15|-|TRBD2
CASSLVASGNYEQYF
TGCGCCAGCAGCTTGGTGGCTAGCGGGAACTACGAGCAGTACTTC
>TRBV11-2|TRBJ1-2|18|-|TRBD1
CASSFFTTNRGLNYGYTF
TGTGCCAGCAGCTTCTTCACGACAAACAGGGGACTGAACTATGGCTACACCTTC
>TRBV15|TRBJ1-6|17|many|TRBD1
CATSRGGQGASNSPLHF
TGTGCCACCAGCAGAGGAGGACAGGGGGCTTCTAATTCACCCCTCCACTTT
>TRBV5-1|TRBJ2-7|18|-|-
CASSLTNFKERPGYEQYF
TGCGCCAGCAGCTTGACCAACTTCAAGGAGCGGCCGGGCTACGAGCAGTACTTC
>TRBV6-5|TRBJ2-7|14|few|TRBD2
CASSYSNSGYEQYF
TGTGCCAGCAGTTACTCGAATAGCGGGTACGAGCAGTACTTC
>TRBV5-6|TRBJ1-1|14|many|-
CASSQGQKNTEAFF
TGTGCCAGCAGCCAGGGACAAAAGAACACTGAAGCTTTCTTT
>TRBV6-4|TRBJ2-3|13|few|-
CASSDRVSDTQYF
TGTGCCAGCAGTGACCGGGTGAGCGATACGCAGTATTTT
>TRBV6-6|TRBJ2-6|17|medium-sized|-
CASSYSSSLGGANVLTF
TGTGCCAGCAGTTACTCGAGCAGTCTGGGGGGGGCCAACGTCCTGACTTTC
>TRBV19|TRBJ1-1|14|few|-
CASSIRGESTEAFF
TGTGCCAGTAGTATACGGGGGGAGAGCACTGAAGCTTTCTTT
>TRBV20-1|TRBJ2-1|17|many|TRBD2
CSASSMASGAEYNEQFF
TGCAGTGCTAGTTCTATGGCTAGCGGGGCAGAATACAATGAGCAGTTCTTC
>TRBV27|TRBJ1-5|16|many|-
CASSFLPRGQDQPQHF
TGTGCCAGCAGTTTTCTTCCACGGGGGCAGGATCAGCCCCAGCATTTT
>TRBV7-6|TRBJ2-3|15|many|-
CASSFSTGGTDTQYF
TGTGCCAGCAGCTTTTCGACCGGAGGCACAGATACGCAGTATTTT
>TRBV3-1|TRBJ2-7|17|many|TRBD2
CASSQARGLAGSYEQYF
TGTGCCAGCAGCCAAGCAAGGGGGCTAGCGGGGTCCTACGAGCAGTACTTC
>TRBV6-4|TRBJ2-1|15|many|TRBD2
CASSLAGGPYNEQFF
TGTGCCAGCAGCCTAGCGGGAGGACCCTACAATGAGCAGTTCTTC
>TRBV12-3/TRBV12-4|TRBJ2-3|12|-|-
CASRGLVDTQYF
TGTGCCAGCAGGGGATTGGTAGATACGCAGTATTTT
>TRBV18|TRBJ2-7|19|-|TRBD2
CASSPPIPIIAGGSYEQYF
TGTGCCAGCTCACCGCCAATCCCAATAATAGCGGGAGGGTCCTACGAGCAGTACTTC
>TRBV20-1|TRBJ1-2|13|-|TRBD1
CSPEPGQGYGSTF
TGCAGTCCGGAACCGGGACAGGGGTATGGCTCCACCTTC
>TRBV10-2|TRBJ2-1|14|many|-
CASSESWGANEQFF
TGCGCCAGCAGTGAGTCGTGGGGGGCCAATGAGCAGTTCTTC
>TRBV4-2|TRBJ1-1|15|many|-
CASSPTDRIRTEAFF
TGTGCCAGCAGCCCCACCGACAGGATAAGAACTGAAGCTTTCTTT
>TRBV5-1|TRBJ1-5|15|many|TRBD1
CASSIGTGSNQPQHF
TGCGCCAGCAGCATAGGGACAGGGAGCAATCAGCCCCAGCATTTT
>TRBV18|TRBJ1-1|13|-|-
CASSPFLIAEAFF
TGTGCCAGCTCACCGTTTCTGATTGCTGAAGCTTTCTTT
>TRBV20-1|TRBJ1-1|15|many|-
CSALDIGGGGLEAFF
TGCAGTGCCCTGGACATAGGGGGGGGAGGACTTGAAGCTTTCTTT
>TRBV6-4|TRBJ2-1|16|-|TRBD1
CASSDSGGQGKDEQFF
TGTGCCAGCAGTGACTCAGGGGGACAGGGGAAGGATGAGCAGTTCTTC
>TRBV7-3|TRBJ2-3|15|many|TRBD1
CASSSRQGLGDTQYF
TGTGCCAGCAGCTCGCGACAGGGGCTGGGGGATACGCAGTATTTT
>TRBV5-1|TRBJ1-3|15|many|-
CASSQTGGLADTIYF
TGCGCCAGCAGCCAAACGGGGGGCCTGGCGGACACCATATATTTT
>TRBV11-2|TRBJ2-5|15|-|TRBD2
CASSHLAGVRETQYF
TGTGCCAGCAGCCATCTAGCGGGAGTTAGAGAGACCCAGTACTTC
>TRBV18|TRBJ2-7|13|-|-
CASSPGQTYEQYF
TGTGCCAGCTCACCAGGGCAGACCTACGAGCAGTACTTC
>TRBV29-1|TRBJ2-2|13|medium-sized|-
CSVGSSNTGELFF
TGCAGCGTTGGGAGTTCGAACACCGGGGAGCTGTTTTTT